This TCR beta chain was profiled in a study of blood T cell repertoires in COVID-19 (dated by TCRdb to 2018 to 2020). For the study in its entirety: The collaborator samples originated in the United States, Italy and Spain and spanned the acute and convalescent phases of COVID-19. The samples were drawn from two sources: the first 160 participants of the ongoing ImmuneRACE study, and about 1,300 subjects contributed by 6 global collaborators. Nearly every sample came with metadata listing a de-identified subject ID, COVID-19 status, age in years and sex. Subjects who had been exposed to COVID-19, were actively infected with it, or had recovered from it provided the deeply sampled blood TCRbeta repertoires that made up the dataset. The material from the prospective study consisted of cDNA or gDNA derived from T cells, B-cell-depleted T cells, or PBMCs. A freely available public database, intended as a resource for researchers studying the immune response to SARS-CoV-2, is where the repertoires were released. Where available, HLA class I and class II types were taken from metadata supplied by the sample provider and were not determined by assay-based typing. General study outcomes and caveats: The quantity of clinical and demographic metadata differed by source and by participant and was supplied without curation.

About this clone itself: What this receptor recognizes is not known. Per-base quality was not reported, and no clone a single base away is much larger than it.

Each collaborating institution followed its own protocols to collect whole blood in K2EDTA tubes. For TCRbeta analysis, collaborators shipped samples as frozen whole blood, isolated PBMCs, or DNA extracted from either of those sample types. Looking up the germline V gene (reference sequence) yields CDR1 LGHDT and CDR2 YNNKEL. Counted from cysteine to phenylalanine, this CDR3 has 13 amino acids. The sequence is cut down to CDR3 DNA, 39 bases in frame from base 1. V loses 2 bases, J loses 6 bases, and the germline ends lie 10 bases apart. The immunoSEQ Assay, a bias-controlled multiplex PCR, was used to amplify TCRbeta CDR3 regions from genomic DNA. Processing in the source paper ran as follows. Within the assay, amplification of reference gene primers was used to estimate how many nucleated cells each sample contained. To quantify the absolute abundance of each unique TCRbeta CDR3 rearrangement, sequence reads were collapsed and filtered. Productive Simpson clonality was computed per sample as the square root of Simpson's diversity index over productive rearrangements. TCRdb retrieved this table from immuneACCESS and kept in-frame rearrangements only. Not all clones are present; in checked studies, unresolved V genes account for under half, and no reason is known for the remainder. For V, J and clone size, that table is used; D and trimming come from the DNA. The sample table holds roughly 200,000 clones, of which 89% were seen once. About 7% of the sample belongs to the ten largest clones.

The sample consisted of peripheral blood. This TCR derives from a man between 40 and 49 years old with acute or convalescent COVID-19. Recombination joined TRBV3-1 (or the pseudogene TRBV3-2) with TRBJ1-2; the D gene is perhaps TRBD1, on 6 matching bases. The nucleotide sequence is TGTGCCAGCAGCCAACTACAGGGTGATGGCTACACCTTC. Protein translation: CASSQLQGDGYTF.